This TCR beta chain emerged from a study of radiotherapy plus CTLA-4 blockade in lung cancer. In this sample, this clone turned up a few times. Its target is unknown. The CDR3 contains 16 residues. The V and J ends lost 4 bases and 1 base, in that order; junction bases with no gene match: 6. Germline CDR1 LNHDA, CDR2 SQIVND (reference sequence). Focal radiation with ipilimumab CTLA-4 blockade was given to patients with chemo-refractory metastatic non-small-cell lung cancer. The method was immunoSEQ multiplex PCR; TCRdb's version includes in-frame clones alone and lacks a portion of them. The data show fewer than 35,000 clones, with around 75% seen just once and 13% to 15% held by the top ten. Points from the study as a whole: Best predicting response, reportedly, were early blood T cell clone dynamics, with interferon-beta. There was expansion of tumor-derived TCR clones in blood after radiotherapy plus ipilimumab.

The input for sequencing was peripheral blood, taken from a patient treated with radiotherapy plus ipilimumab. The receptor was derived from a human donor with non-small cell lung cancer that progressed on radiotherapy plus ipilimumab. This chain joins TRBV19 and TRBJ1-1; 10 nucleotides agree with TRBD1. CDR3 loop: CASSTRQGAANTEAFF. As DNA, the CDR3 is TGTGCCAGTAGTACTCGACAGGGGGCCGCGAACACTGAAGCTTTCTTT.